This T cell receptor beta chain was retrieved from a study of OX40 agonist ivuxolimab in advanced cancers. This CDR3 spans 16 amino acids. V lost 5 bases and J 1 base, leaving 17 bases between the germline ends. Germline V gene lookup returns CDR1 SEHNR and CDR2 FQNEAQ (reference sequence). Study-wide results and limits: The study found that CD8+ T cells averaged more expanded clones than CD4+.

The data were produced by immunoSEQ multiplex PCR, yet TCRdb's version contains in-frame clones alone and is incomplete. This sample carries approximately 98,000 clones, about four fifths of them seen once, and the ten largest clones take about 5.5%. Notes on this clone: The antigen is undetermined.

The chain links TRBV7-9 to TRBJ2-5; D possibly uses TRBD1 or TRBD2 (5 bases each). The sequence came from an adult with an advanced solid tumor such as melanoma, head and neck, liver or kidney cancer. The material sequenced was CD4+ or CD8+ T cells sorted from blood, taken in a trial of the OX40 agonist ivuxolimab. Here the CDR3 reads CASSHPPGATQETQYF. In DNA form, the CDR3 reads TGTGCCAGCAGCCACCCTCCCGGGGCAACCCAAGAGACCCAGTACTTC. Based on the CDR3 plus reference TRBV7-9 and TRBJ2-5, the full variable domain is DTGVSQNPRHKITKRGQNVTFRCDPISEHNRLYWYRQTLGQGPEFLTYFQNEAQLEKSRLLSDRFSAERPKGSFSTLEIQRTEQGDSAMYLCASSHPPGATQETQYFGPGTRLLVL.